Listed here are 12 T cell receptor beta chains from one sample, sequenced in a study of Graves' ophthalmopathy and Graves' hyperthyroidism. The authors amplified TCR beta CDR3 regions, and they did so from RNA transcripts for repertoire sequencing. An initial RT-PCR round employing HTBI primers preceded a second-round multiplex PCR. TCRdb used MiXCR to reprocess the multiplex PCR reads, holding one entry per CDR3 protein. The data show approximately 380,000 distinct CDR3 sequences, with around 21% seen just once and under 3% held by the top ten. The sequencing input was peripheral blood. The receptors were sampled from a woman aged 18-35 years with stable Graves' hyperthyroidism.

The chain recombines TRBV20-1 with TRBJ1-2; 10 nucleotides align to TRBD1. The CDR3 is made up of 13 amino acids. Losses at the gene ends were 5 bases for V and 6 bases for J; bases not matched to a gene: 6. CDR1 DFQATT and CDR2 SNEGSKA come from the germline V gene (reference sequence). This chain's CDR3 is CSAAPGTGDGYTF. The DNA for the CDR3 is TGCAGTGCTGCCCCCGGGACAGGGGATGGCTACACCTTC.

This clonotype was seen at least ten times. A much larger clonotype is one base distant, so this may be a read error. The gene calls are TRBV5-4 and TRBJ2-5; 14 nucleotides line up with TRBD2. The CDR3 runs 15 residues. V lost 4 bases to trimming and J lost 3 bases; unmatched junction nucleotides: 2. CDR1 SGHNT and CDR2 YYREEE come from the germline V gene (reference sequence). The CDR3 loop reads CASSTGLAGEETQYF. Here the CDR3 DNA reads TGTGCCAGCAGCACGGGACTAGCGGGAGAAGAGACCCAGTACTTC.

This clonotype was picked up many times. The CDR3 coding sequence is TGTGCCAGCAGCGCAATGACAGCTACGAACACTGAAGCTTTCTTT. Translation: CASSAMTATNTEAFF. The gene calls are TRBV7-9 and TRBJ1-1; TRBD1 is a possible D gene (5 bases). There are 15 residues in the CDR3. Germline V gene data show CDR1 as SEHNR and CDR2 as FQNEAQ (reference sequence). The V gene lost 5 bases and the J gene lost 1 base, with 14 bases spanning the gap.

Ten or more counts support this clonotype. V usage is TRBV12-3 or TRBV12-4 and J usage is TRBJ1-2, with TRBD1 as a possible D gene (5 bases). V lost 6 bases, J lost 8 bases, and 13 bases lay in between. This CDR3 has 12 residues. In nucleotides, the CDR3 is TGTGCCAGCAGAGAGCGATGGGGCGGCTACACCTTC. Protein: CASRERWGGYTF.

Many counts were recorded for this clonotype. The chain joins TRBV27 to TRBJ1-6; D may be TRBD1 (6 bases). The germline V gene has CDR1 MNHEY and CDR2 SMNVEV (reference sequence). CDR3 size: 13 residues. V dropped 2 bases and J dropped 15 bases, with 14 bases sitting between them. Here the CDR3 reads CASSLLPTGRLHF. The CDR3, as DNA: TGTGCCAGCAGTTTACTCCCGACAGGACGCCTCCACTTT.

This clonotype was found a few times. The gene calls are TRBV11-1 and TRBJ2-7; D tentatively fits TRBD1 or TRBD2 (5 bases each). The CDR3 is made up of 14 amino acids. Between the trimmed V and J ends, which lost 5 bases and 9 bases, there was a span of 20 bases. Germline values: CDR1 SGHAT, CDR2 FQDESV (reference sequence). CDR3: CASSHRGSQAGQYF. Here the CDR3 DNA reads TGTGCCAGCAGCCATCGGGGCAGCCAAGCCGGGCAGTACTTC.

This clonotype was seen ten or more times. The gene calls are TRBV29-1 and TRBJ1-2, with no clear D. Trimming removed 6 bases from V and 3 bases from J, with 8 bases in between. The length of the CDR3 is 11 residues. Looked up from germline, CDR1 is SQVTM and CDR2 is ANQGSEA. CDR3 in amino acids: CSVGADYGYTF. CDR3 DNA: TGCAGCGTAGGTGCGGACTATGGCTACACCTTC.

This clonotype showed up just a few times. V and J are TRBV6-2 or TRBV6-3 and TRBJ2-7; 10 bases are shared with TRBD1. The germline CDR1 and CDR2 sequences are MNHEY and SVGEGT. The CDR3 has 18 amino acids. V lost 0 bases to trimming and J lost 2 bases; unmatched junction nucleotides: 10. The chain's CDR3 is CASSYSRPPGTGAYEQYF. CDR3 DNA: TGTGCCAGCAGTTACTCGAGGCCCCCCGGGACAGGGGCCTACGAGCAGTACTTC.

As concerns this clonotype: A much larger clone lies one base from this, so it may be a read error. The J gene is TRBJ1-2, the V gene TRBV29-1; possible D gene TRBD1, 5 bases. This CDR3 comprises 14 residues. Per germline, CDR1 SQVTM and CDR2 ANQGSEA. CDR3 sequence: CSQAPPGDSYGYSF. CDR3 sequence (DNA): TGCAGCCAGGCCCCGCCGGGGGATTCCTATGGCTACAGCTTC. Using reference TRBV29-1 and TRBJ1-2 for the parts outside the CDR3, the full variable domain is SAVISQKPSRDICQRGTSLTIQCQVDSQVTMMFWYRQQPGQSLTLIATANQGSEATYESGFVIDKFPISRPNLTFSTLTVSNMSPEDSSIYLCSQAPPGDSYGYSFGSGTRLTVV.

The table lists this clonotype with many counts. The V and J genes are TRBV28 and TRBJ2-7; 9 bases are shared with TRBD1. The CDR3 totals 15 residues. CDR1 and CDR2 from the germline V gene are MDHEN and SYDVKM. The junction had 10 bases not matched to a gene; V was cut back by 6 bases and J by 4 bases. The CDR3 region has the DNA TGTGCCAGCAGAAGGGACAGGGACCTAGGATACGAGCAGTACTTC. This translates into CASRRDRDLGYEQYF.

The table lists this clonotype with many counts. The rearrangement uses TRBV6-1 and TRBJ2-6; maybe TRBD1 (6 bases). The CDR3 consists of 14 residues. With 10 bases removed from V and 1 base from J, the gap between germline ends came to 11 bases. Per germline, CDR1 MNHNS and CDR2 SASEGT. In nucleotides, the CDR3 is TGTGCCACCGAACAGGGTTCTGGGGCCAACGTCCTGACTTTC. Residues: CATEQGSGANVLTF.

V usage is TRBV10-3 and J usage is TRBJ2-5; D uncertain. This CDR3 is built from 13 residues. Trimming removed 2 bases at V and 5 bases at J, with 9 bases between. Germline V gene lookup returns CDR1 ENHRY and CDR2 SYGVKD. CDR3 amino acids: CAISEPYFETQYF. As DNA, the CDR3 is TGTGCCATCAGTGAGCCTTACTTCGAGACCCAGTACTTC.